The following is a T cell receptor (beta chain) sequence with its context. These data are taken from a study of shared T cell receptors in the human thymus. Generated by immunoSEQ multiplex PCR, the TCRdb table keeps only in-frame clones and is missing some. The sample carries 450,000 to 650,000 clones, around 82% recorded once. Germline V gene data show CDR1 as ENHRY and CDR2 as SYGVKD. V lost 9 bases and J lost 4, with 17 bases in between. This CDR3 is built from 14 residues. This sample was shared with a second study, whose subject was human thymus T cells. That source notes: Infants, healthy and Finnish, who were having corrective surgery for congenital heart defects served as donors. Resections removed during corrective heart surgery provided the thymus tissue used. Seemingly biased V and J gene usage marked thymic and blood repertoires. Unrelated individuals were reported by related research to share highly overlapping thymic repertoires.

Sample: thymocytes. The rearrangement links TRBV10-3 to TRBJ2-3; TRBD2 is a possible D gene (6 bases). The clonotype originates from a boy under two years old with a congenital heart defect. The chain's CDR3 is CAITVGGKADTQYF. The CDR3 coding sequence is TGTGCCATAACCGTTGGGGGGAAGGCAGATACGCAGTATTTT.